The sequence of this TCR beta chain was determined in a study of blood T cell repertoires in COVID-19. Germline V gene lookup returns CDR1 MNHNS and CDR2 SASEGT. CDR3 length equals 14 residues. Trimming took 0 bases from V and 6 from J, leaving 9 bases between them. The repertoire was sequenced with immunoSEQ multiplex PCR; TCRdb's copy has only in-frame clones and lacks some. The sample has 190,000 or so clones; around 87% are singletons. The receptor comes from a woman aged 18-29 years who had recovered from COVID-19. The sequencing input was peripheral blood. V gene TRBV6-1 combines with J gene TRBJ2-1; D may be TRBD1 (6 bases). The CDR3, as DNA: TGTGCCAGCAGTGAAGCCGCAGGGGTCAATGAGCAGTTCTTC. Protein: CASSEAAGVNEQFF.